This note documents a single T cell receptor (beta chain) sequence. V dropped 5 bases and J dropped 7; count of bases not matched to a gene: 11. In germline, CDR1 is KGHSH, CDR2 LQKENI. The CDR3 is 15 residues long. Participants were placed into cohorts based on the clinical history they reported. Cohort 3 recovery required two negative PCRs, clearance, or symptom resolution. Clones were sequenced by immunoSEQ multiplex PCR, and TCRdb holds only the in-frame ones, with some missing. The table shows over 300,000 clones, with 70% to 90% occurring only once. These data belong to a study of blood T cell repertoires in COVID-19.

Sequenced: PBMCs or T cells enriched from blood (not recorded which). This receptor was identified in a woman in her twenties or thirties who had recovered from COVID-19. The chain carries TRBV18 and TRBJ2-7; 10 nucleotides align to TRBD1. CDR3 residues: CASSKDRGLADEQYF. CDR3 DNA: TGTGCCAGCTCAAAAGACAGGGGGCTAGCGGATGAGCAGTACTTC.